This TCR beta chain was found in a study of CD8 T cells in Susac syndrome. The multiple sclerosis controls consisted of treatment-naive patients with relapsing-remitting disease, either stable or active. V shed 4 bases, J shed 2 bases, and the junction held 3 bases outside the gene matches. CDR1 is LNHDA, CDR2 SQIVND, per germline (reference sequence). This CDR3 comprises 15 residues. RNA totalling about 0.5 to 1 ug underwent reverse transcription with random hexamers. Amplification of TCR beta CDR3 used immunoSEQ multiplex PCR across 54 Vbeta and 13 Jbeta. One entry per CDR3 protein, called by TCRdb with MiXCR from the immunoSEQ multiplex PCR reads. This sample yields about 250,000 distinct CDR3 sequences, of which roughly 93% are seen a single time; 0.06% to 0.08% belongs to the top ten.

The source of this sequence is a human donor with multiple sclerosis. Sequenced material: CD4+ T cells from PBMCs. The V gene is TRBV19, the J gene TRBJ2-5, with 11 bases lining up with TRBD1. The CDR3 is CASSNGQGAQETQYF. The CDR3 region has the DNA TGTGCCAGTAGTAACGGACAGGGGGCTCAAGAGACCCAGTACTTC.